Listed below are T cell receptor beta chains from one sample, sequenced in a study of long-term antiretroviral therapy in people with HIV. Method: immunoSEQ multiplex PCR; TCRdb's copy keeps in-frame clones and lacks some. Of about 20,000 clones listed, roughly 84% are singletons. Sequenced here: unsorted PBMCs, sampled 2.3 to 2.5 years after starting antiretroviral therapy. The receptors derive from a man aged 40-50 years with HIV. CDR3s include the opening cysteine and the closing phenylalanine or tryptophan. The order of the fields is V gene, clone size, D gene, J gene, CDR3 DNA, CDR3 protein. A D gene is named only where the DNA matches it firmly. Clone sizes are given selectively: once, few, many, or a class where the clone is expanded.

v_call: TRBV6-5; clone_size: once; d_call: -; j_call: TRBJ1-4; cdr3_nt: TGTGCCAGCAGCCCACGGGGGGAAGGTGAAAAACTGTTTTTT; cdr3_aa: CASSPRGEGEKLFF
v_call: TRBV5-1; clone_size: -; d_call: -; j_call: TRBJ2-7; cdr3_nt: TGCGCCAGCAGCTTGGCCCCCTCCTACGAGCAGTACTTC; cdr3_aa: CASSLAPSYEQYF
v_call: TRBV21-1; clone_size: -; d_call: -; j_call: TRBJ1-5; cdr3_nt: TGTGCCAGCAGCAAAGGTGGAGGCAATCAGCCCCAGCATTTT; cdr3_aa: CASSKGGGNQPQHF
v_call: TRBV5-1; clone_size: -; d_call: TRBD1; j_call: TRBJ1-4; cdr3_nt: TGCGCCAGCAGCCCCGGTCCCGGGACAGGGGCGGCTAATGAAAAACTGTTTTTT; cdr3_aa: CASSPGPGTGAANEKLFF
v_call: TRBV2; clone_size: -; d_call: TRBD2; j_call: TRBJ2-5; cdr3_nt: TGTGCCAGCAGTGAAAGAGCGGGGGTAAAAGAGACCCAGTACTTC; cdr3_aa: CASSERAGVKETQYF
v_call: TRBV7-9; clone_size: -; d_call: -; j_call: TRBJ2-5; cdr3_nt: TGTGCCAGCAGCTACCGAACGGAGACCCAGTACTTC; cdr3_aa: CASSYRTETQYF
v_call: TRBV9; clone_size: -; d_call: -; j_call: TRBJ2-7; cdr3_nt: TGTGCCAGCAGCGTAGCGTCGAGCTCCTACGAGCAGTACTTC; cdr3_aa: CASSVASSSYEQYF
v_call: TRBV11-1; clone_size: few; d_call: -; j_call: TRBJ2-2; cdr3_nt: TGTGCCAGCAGCTCCCCGGGGGACGGGGAGCTGTTTTTT; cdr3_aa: CASSSPGDGELFF
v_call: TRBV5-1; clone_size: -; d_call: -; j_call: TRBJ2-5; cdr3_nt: TGCGCCAGCAGCTTGGCCTTGGTGGGGCTTGATTCGGACCAGTACTTC; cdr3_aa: CASSLALVGLDSDQYF
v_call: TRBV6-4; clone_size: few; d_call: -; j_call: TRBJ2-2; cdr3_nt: TGTGCCAGCAGCGACAACACCGGGGAGCTGTTTTTT; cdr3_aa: CASSDNTGELFF
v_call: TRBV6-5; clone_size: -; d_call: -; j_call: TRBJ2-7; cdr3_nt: TGTGCCAGCAGTTACGCGTCCACCTACGAGCAGTACTTC; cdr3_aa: CASSYASTYEQYF
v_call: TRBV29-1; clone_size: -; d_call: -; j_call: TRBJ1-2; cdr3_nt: TGCAGCGTGGATCAGTCTGGCTACACCTTC; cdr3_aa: CSVDQSGYTF
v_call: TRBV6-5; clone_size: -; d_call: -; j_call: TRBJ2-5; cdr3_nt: TGTGCCAGCAGTTACACCCAGGGGACGGAGACCCAGTACTTC; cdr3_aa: CASSYTQGTETQYF
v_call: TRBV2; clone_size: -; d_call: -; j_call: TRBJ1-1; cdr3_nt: TGTGCCAGCAGTGAACAAACAGTCTTCACTGAAGCTTTCTTT; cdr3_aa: CASSEQTVFTEAFF
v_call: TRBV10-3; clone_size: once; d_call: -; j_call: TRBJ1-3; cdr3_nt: TGTGCCATTTGGGAAGAAGCTAACTCTGGAAACACCATATATTTT; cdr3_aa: CAIWEEANSGNTIYF
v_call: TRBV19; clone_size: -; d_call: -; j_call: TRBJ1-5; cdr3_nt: TGTGCCAGTAGTACCCGACAGGATAGCAATCAGCCCCAGCATTTT; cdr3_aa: CASSTRQDSNQPQHF
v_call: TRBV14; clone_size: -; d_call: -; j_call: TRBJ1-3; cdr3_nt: TGTGCCAGCAGCCATCAGGACGGTTGGACCTCTGGAAACACCATATATTTT; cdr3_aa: CASSHQDGWTSGNTIYF
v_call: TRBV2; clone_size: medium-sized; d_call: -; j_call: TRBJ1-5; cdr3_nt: TGTGCCAGCAGTGAAACGGGTACCAATCAGCCCCAGCATTTT; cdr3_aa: CASSETGTNQPQHF
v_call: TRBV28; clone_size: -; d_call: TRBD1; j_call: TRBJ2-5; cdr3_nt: TGTGCCAGCAGCAGGGACAGGCGCCAAGAGACCCAGTACTTC; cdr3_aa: CASSRDRRQETQYF
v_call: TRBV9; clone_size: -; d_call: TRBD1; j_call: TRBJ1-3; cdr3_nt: TGTGCCAGCAGCGATAGCAGGGGGGCGATAGGAAACACCATATATTTT; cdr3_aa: CASSDSRGAIGNTIYF
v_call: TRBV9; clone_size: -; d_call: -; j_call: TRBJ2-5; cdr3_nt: TGTGCCAGCAGCGCCAGGGCGGGAACTATAGAGACCCAGTACTTC; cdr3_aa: CASSARAGTIETQYF
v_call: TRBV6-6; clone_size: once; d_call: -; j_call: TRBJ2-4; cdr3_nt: TGTGCCAGCACCACTACGGAACGCAACATTCAGTACTTC; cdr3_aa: CASTTTERNIQYF
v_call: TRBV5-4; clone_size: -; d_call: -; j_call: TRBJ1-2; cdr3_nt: TGTGCCAGCAGCTTGAGGACTGCTGGCTACACCTTC; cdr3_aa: CASSLRTAGYTF
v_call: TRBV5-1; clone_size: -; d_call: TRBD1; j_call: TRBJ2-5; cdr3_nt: TGCGCCAGCAGCTTGGCAAATACAGGGGGCGGGGAGACCCAGTACTTC; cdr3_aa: CASSLANTGGGETQYF
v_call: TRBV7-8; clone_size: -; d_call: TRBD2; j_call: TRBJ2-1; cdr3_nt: TGTGCCAGCAGCACCTTAGCGGGGGGTTACAATGAGCAGTTCTTC; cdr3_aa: CASSTLAGGYNEQFF
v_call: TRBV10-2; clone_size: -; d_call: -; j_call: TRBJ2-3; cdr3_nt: TGCGCCAGCAGGCTAAGGGCGGGCACAGATACGCAGTATTTT; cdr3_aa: CASRLRAGTDTQYF
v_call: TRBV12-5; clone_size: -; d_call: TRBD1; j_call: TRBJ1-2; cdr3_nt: TGTGCTAGTGCCCCCGGGACAGGATTATATGGCTACACCTTC; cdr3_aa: CASAPGTGLYGYTF
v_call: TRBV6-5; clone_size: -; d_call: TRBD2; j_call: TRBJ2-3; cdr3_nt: TGTGCCAGCAGTCGGGGGACTAGGGCCACAGATACGCAGTATTTT; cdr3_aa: CASSRGTRATDTQYF
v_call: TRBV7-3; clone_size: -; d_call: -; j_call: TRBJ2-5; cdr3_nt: TGTGCCAGCAGCCCCTGGGCAGCCGATGCTGGGACCCAGTACTTC; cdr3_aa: CASSPWAADAGTQYF
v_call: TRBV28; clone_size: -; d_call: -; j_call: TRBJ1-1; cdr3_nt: TGTGCCAGCAGTTTATCGCCGGCTACCTCCTCTTTAGCTTTCTTT; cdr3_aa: CASSLSPATSSLAFF
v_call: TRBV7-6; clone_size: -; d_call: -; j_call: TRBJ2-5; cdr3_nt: TGTGCCAGCAGCTTATTTAGGGCAGAGCAAGAGACCCAGTACTTC; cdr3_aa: CASSLFRAEQETQYF